This TCR beta chain came from a study of OX40 agonist ivuxolimab in advanced cancers. Across the whole study: In this cohort, patients received ivuxolimab, an agonistic anti-OX40 (CD134) antibody. Patients enrolled in dose escalation were diagnosed with hepatocellular carcinoma, melanoma, renal cell or head and neck cancer. There were three patients with partial responses, one having hepatocellular carcinoma and two cutaneous melanoma.

This clone was found once. As yet, its antigen is unknown. Germline V lookup: CDR1 SGHRS, CDR2 YFSETQ. The CDR3 extends over 13 amino acids. V was shortened by 4 bases and J by 4 bases, with 10 bases between the two germline ends. General study results and limits: At 0.1 to 3.0 mg/kg and by week 6, clonal expansion occurred in CD4+ and CD8+ blood T cells.

Using immunoSEQ multiplex PCR, the repertoire was profiled, and TCRdb retains in-frame clones only, with some absent. The top ten hold about 8.6% of the sample, which has roughly 87,000 clones, over 80% seen once. This clonotype was obtained from an adult with an advanced solid tumor such as melanoma, head and neck, liver or kidney cancer. The gene calls are TRBV5-1 and TRBJ2-3; unclear D gene. Sequencing was performed on CD4+ or CD8+ T cells sorted from blood, taken in a trial of the OX40 agonist ivuxolimab. The chain's CDR3 is CASSRPEADTQYF. The CDR3 bases are TGCGCCAGCAGCCGCCCGGAAGCAGATACGCAGTATTTT.